This TCR beta chain was sequenced in a study of blood T cell repertoires in COVID-19. Study-wide context: Sites in the United States, Italy and Spain provided acute and convalescent COVID-19 samples.

TCRdb keeps only in-frame clones here, not all; method: immunoSEQ multiplex PCR. The sample lists 150,000 to 200,000 clones; 70% to 90% were seen once. Germline V gene sequence: CDR1 SGHRS, CDR2 YFSETQ. The length of the CDR3 is 17 residues. V trimming: 1 base; J trimming: 1 base; junction bases outside the gene matches: 10. This clone was detected only a few times. V gene TRBV5-1 combines with J gene TRBJ2-7; 8 nucleotides line up with TRBD1. The sample consisted of peripheral blood. The TCR sequence derives from a human donor with active or convalescent COVID-19. The donor label of this sample is uncertain. The CDR3 DNA reads as TGCGCCAGCAGCTTGACCTACGTGGGACAGGCGTCCTACGAGCAGTACTTC. This gives the protein CASSLTYVGQASYEQYF.